The entry below gives a single T cell receptor (beta chain) sequence along with its context. The sample originates from a study of blood T cell repertoires in COVID-19. About the study: Collection of acute and convalescent COVID-19 samples took place in the United States, Italy and Spain.

Some clones are missing from TCRdb's copy, which holds only in-frame ones; the method was immunoSEQ multiplex PCR. The data contain a few hundred thousand clones, 75% to 85% of them singletons. V dropped 11 bases and J dropped 0; count of bases not matched to a gene: 11. Per the germline V gene, CDR1 is LNHDA and CDR2 is SQIVND (reference sequence). There are 16 residues in the CDR3. This chain links TRBV19 with TRBJ2-2; 8 bases match TRBD1. The sequenced sample consisted of peripheral blood. The source is a woman of 80 years or more with COVID-19, enrolled during active disease. The CDR3 reads CAVGTGIRANTGELFF. CDR3 coding DNA: TGTGCCGTGGGGACAGGAATCAGGGCGAACACCGGGGAGCTGTTTTTT.